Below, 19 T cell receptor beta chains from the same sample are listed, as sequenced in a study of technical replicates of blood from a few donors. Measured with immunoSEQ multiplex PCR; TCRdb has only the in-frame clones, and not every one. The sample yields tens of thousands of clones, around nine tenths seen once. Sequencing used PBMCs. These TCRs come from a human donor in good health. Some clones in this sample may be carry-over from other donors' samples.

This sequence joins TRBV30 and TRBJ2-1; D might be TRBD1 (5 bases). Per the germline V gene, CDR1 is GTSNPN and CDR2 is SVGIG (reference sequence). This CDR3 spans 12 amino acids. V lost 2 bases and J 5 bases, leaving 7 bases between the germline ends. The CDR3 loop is CAWSPRDNEQFF. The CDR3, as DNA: TGTGCCTGGAGTCCCAGGGACAATGAGCAGTTCTTC.

The chain's CDR3 is CASSQPGQGTDTQYF. CDR3 sequence (DNA): TGCGCCAGCAGCCAGCCGGGACAGGGGACAGATACGCAGTATTTT. The V gene is TRBV4-3, the J gene TRBJ2-3, with 10 bases matching TRBD1. The trim removed 3 bases at V and 3 bases at J, leaving 3 bases unmatched. CDR1 LGHNA and CDR2 YSLEER come from the germline V gene. This CDR3 is built from 15 residues.

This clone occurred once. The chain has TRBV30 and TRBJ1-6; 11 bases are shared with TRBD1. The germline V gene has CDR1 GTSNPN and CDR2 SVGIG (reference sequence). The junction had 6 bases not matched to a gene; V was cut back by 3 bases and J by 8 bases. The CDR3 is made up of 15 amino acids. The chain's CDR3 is CAWSRTGGAYSPLHF. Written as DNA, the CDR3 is TGTGCCTGGAGCAGGACAGGGGGCGCGTATTCACCCCTCCACTTT.

Here the CDR3 DNA reads TGTGCCAGCAGCCCTTCCAACGTCCTGACTTTC. This gives the protein CASSPSNVLTF. The J gene is TRBJ2-6, the V gene TRBV7-8; no definite D call. The CDR3 consists of 11 residues. The V end was cut by 5 bases, the J end by 8 bases, with 4 bases between. Germline CDR1 reads SGHVS; CDR2 reads FQNEAQ.

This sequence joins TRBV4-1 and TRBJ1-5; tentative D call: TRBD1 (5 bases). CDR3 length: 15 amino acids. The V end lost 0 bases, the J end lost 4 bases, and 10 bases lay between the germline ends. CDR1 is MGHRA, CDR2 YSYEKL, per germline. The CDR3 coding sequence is TGCGCCAGCAGCCAAGATATCCAGGGAAATCAGCCCCAGCATTTT. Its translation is CASSQDIQGNQPQHF.

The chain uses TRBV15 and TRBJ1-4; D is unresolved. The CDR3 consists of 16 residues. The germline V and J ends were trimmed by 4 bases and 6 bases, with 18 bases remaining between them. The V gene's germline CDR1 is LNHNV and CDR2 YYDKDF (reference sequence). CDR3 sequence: CATSTFSPRPYEKLFF. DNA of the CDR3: TGTGCCACCAGCACCTTTAGTCCGCGCCCTTATGAAAAACTGTTTTTT.

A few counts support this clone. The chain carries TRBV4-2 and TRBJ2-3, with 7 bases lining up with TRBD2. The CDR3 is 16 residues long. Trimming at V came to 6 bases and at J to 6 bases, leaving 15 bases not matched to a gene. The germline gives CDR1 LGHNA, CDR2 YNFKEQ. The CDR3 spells CASRGNGGGPRDTQYF. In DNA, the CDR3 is TGTGCCAGCAGGGGGAACGGGGGAGGGCCGAGGGATACGCAGTATTTT.

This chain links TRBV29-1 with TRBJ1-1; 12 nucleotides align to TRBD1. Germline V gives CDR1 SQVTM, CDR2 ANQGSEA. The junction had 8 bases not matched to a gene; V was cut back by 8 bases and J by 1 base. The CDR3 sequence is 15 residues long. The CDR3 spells CSFRDRGRWNTEAFF. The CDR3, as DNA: TGCAGCTTCCGGGACAGGGGGCGCTGGAACACTGAAGCTTTCTTT.

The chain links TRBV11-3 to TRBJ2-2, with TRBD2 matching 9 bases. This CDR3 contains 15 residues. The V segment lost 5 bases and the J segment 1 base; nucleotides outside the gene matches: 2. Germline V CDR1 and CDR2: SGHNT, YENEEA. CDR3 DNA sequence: TGTGCCAGCAGCCGGACTAGCGTGAACACCGGGGAGCTGTTTTTT. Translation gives CASSRTSVNTGELFF.

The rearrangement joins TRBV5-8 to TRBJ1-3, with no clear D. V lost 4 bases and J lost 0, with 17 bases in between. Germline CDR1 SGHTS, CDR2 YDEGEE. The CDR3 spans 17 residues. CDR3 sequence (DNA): TGTGCCAGCAGCCCCCGATGGCTTACGAACTCTGGAAACACCATATATTTT. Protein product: CASSPRWLTNSGNTIYF.

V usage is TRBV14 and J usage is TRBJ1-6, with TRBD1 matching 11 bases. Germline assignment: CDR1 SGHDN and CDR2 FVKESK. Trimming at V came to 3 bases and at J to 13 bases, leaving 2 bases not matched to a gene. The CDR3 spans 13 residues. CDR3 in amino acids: CASSQGQGVPLHF. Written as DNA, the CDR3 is TGTGCCAGCAGCCAGGGACAGGGGGTTCCCCTCCACTTT.

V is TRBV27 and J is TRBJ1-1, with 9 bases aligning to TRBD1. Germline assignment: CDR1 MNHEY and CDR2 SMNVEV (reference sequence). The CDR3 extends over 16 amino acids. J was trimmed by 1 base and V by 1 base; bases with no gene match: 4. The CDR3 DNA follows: TGTGCCAGCAGTTTATTTGGGACAGGGACGAACACTGAAGCTTTCTTT. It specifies CASSLFGTGTNTEAFF.

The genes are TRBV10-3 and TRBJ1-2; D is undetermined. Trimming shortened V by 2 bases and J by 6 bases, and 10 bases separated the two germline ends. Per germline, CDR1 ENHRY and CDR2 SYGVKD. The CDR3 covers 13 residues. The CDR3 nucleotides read TGTGCCATCAGTGAGCCCTTCGGAGATGGCTACACCTTC. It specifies CAISEPFGDGYTF.

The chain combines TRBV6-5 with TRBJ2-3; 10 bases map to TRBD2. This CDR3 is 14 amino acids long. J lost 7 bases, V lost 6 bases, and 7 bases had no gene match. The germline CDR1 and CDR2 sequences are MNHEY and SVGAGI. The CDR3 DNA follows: TGTGCCAGCAGCCCAGGACTAGCGGCTTATACGCAGTATTTT. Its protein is CASSPGLAAYTQYF.

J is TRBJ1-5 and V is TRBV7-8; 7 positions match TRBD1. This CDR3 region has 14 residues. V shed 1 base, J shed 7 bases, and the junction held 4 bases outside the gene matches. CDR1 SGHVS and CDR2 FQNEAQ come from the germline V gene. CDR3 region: CASSLDRGSQPQHF. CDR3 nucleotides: TGTGCCAGCAGCTTAGACAGGGGTTCCCAGCCCCAGCATTTT.

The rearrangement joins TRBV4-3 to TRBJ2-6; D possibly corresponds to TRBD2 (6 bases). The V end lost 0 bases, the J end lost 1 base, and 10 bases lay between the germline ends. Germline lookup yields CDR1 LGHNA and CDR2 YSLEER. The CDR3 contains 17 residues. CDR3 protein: CASSQELAGSGANVLTF. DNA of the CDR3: TGCGCCAGCAGCCAAGAACTTGCGGGGTCTGGGGCCAACGTCCTGACTTTC.

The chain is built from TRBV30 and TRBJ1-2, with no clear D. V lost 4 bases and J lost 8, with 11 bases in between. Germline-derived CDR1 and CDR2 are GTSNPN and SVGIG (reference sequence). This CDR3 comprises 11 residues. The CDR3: CAWTIGVGYTF. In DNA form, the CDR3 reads TGTGCCTGGACCATCGGGGTCGGCTACACCTTC.

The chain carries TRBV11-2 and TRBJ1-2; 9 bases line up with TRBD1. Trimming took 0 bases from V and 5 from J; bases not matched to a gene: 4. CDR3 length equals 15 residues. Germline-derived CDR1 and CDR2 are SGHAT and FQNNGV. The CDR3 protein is CASSLETGGAYGYTF. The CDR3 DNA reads TGTGCCAGCAGCTTAGAAACAGGGGGCGCATATGGCTACACCTTC.

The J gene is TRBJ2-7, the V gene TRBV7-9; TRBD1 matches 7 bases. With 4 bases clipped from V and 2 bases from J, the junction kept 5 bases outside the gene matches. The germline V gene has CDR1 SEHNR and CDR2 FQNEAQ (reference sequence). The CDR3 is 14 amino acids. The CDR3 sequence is CASSSRDSTYEQYF. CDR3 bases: TGTGCCAGCAGCTCCCGGGACAGCACCTACGAGCAGTACTTC.